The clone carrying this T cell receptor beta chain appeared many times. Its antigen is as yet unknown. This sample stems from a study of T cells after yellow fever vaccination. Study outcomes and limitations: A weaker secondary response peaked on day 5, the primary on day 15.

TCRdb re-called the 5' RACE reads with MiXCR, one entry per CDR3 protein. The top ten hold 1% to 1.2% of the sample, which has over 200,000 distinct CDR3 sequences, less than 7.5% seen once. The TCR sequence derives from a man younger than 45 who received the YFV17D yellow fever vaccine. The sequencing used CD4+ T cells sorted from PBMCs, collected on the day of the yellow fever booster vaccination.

The CDR3 loop is CASSTSGLASEQYF. In nucleotides, the CDR3 is TGTGCCAGTAGTACCTCAGGACTAGCCAGCGAGCAGTACTTC. J is TRBJ2-7 and V is TRBV19; TRBD2 aligns across 8 bases. J was trimmed by 6 bases and V by 4 bases; bases with no gene match: 8. In germline, CDR1 is LNHDA, CDR2 SQIVND (reference sequence). CDR3 size: 14 residues.